These 8 T cell receptor beta chains came from one sample sequenced in a study of T cells in Graves' hyperthyroidism and ophthalmopathy. There were TCR beta CDR3 regions amplified from RNA transcripts. HTBI primers were employed in a first-round RT-PCR of the TCR CDR3. Each CDR3 protein gets one entry after TCRdb re-called the multiplex PCR reads with MiXCR. The sample lists about 360,000 distinct CDR3 sequences, over 10% occurring once. The sequenced sample was blood. The receptors shown here come from a woman aged 18-30 years with Graves' hyperthyroidism.

The sample holds many counts of this clonotype. The chain combines TRBV28 with TRBJ1-2; weak D call: TRBD1 (6 bases). This CDR3 has 12 amino acids. Trimming pared 3 bases from V and 8 bases from J, leaving 10 bases between. Germline-derived CDR1 and CDR2 are MDHEN and SYDVKM. CDR3 DNA sequence: TGTGCCAGCAGTTTTTCAGGGGACGGCTACACCTTC. Translation gives CASSFSGDGYTF.

The sample holds many counts of this clonotype. This sequence joins TRBV3-1 and TRBJ1-5; possibly TRBD1 for D (6 bases). Per the germline V gene, CDR1 is LGHDT and CDR2 is YNNKEL (reference sequence). The V gene lost 4 bases and the J gene lost 4 bases, with 20 bases spanning the gap. The CDR3 extends over 17 amino acids. CDR3 residues: CASSPTDGRGGNQPQHF. CDR3 bases: TGTGCCAGCAGCCCTACTGACGGCAGGGGAGGGAATCAGCCCCAGCATTTT.

This clonotype was detected a few times. This sequence joins TRBV19 and TRBJ1-1, with D maybe TRBD1 (6 bases). Germline V gene sequence: CDR1 LNHDA, CDR2 SQIVND (reference sequence). Between the trimmed V and J ends, which lost 4 bases and 3 bases, there was a span of 9 bases. The CDR3 loop spans 13 amino acids. This CDR3 reads CASSNRDHTEAFF. The CDR3 DNA reads as TGTGCCAGTAGTAACAGGGATCACACTGAAGCTTTCTTT.

This clonotype was seen at least ten times. The chain has TRBV27 and TRBJ2-3; D not certain. This CDR3 has 13 residues. The V end was cut by 1 base, the J end by 2 bases, with 4 bases between. Germline V gene lookup returns CDR1 MNHEY and CDR2 SMNVEV (reference sequence). The CDR3 sequence: CASSLWSTDTQYF. For the CDR3, the DNA is TGTGCCAGCAGTTTATGGTCCACAGATACGCAGTATTTT.

The V call is TRBV10-2, the J call TRBJ1-5; the D gene is possibly TRBD1 (6 bases). The CDR3 extends over 13 amino acids. Germline lookup yields CDR1 WSHSY and CDR2 SAAADI. The V and J ends lost 8 bases and 0 bases respectively, with 8 bases between them. The CDR3 DNA sequence: TGCGCCAGCGCAGGGGATAGCAATCAGCCCCAGCATTTT. Its translation is CASAGDSNQPQHF.

This clonotype has a count of ten or more. The chain has TRBV6-1 and TRBJ1-1; TRBD1 aligns across 7 bases. The J segment lost 7 bases and the V segment lost 6 bases, leaving 8 bases of the junction unmatched. Germline CDR1 and CDR2: MNHNS and SASEGT. CDR3 size: 13 residues. The CDR3: CASSTGQWFEAFF. CDR3 sequence (DNA): TGTGCCAGCAGCACGGGACAGTGGTTTGAAGCTTTCTTT.

The chain joins TRBV24-1 to TRBJ2-3; D perhaps matches TRBD1 (6 bases). Trimming took 12 bases from V and 4 from J, leaving 16 bases between them. The CDR3 loop spans 13 amino acids. The germline CDR1 and CDR2 sequences are KGHDR and SFDVKD. CDR3 nucleotide sequence: TGTGCCGCCTCAGGGGTTGGTCCAGATACGCAGTATTTT. Translated: CAASGVGPDTQYF.

This clonotype was counted between two and nine times. Possible read error: a much larger clone is one base away. The chain joins TRBV24-1 to TRBJ2-5; D is undetermined. Looked up from germline, CDR1 is KGHDR and CDR2 is SFDVKD. The ends were cut back, 1 base at V and 4 bases at J, with 3 bases in the middle. The length of the CDR3 is 12 residues. CDR3: CATSDFGETQYF. DNA of the CDR3: TGTGCCACCAGTGATTTTGGAGAGACCCAGTACTTC.